This passage covers 2 T cell receptor beta chains from one sample sequenced in a study of T-cell memory formation after mild COVID-19. TCRdb reprocessed the 5' RACE reads via MiXCR and lists one record per CDR3 protein. The data contain approximately 400,000 distinct CDR3 sequences, about a sixth of them singletons. The specimen was PBMCs or a T cell subset sorted from them (not recorded which). The receptors shown here come from a man between 18 and 35 years old who had mild COVID-19 (a few samples of this study predate the infection). Cell type and time point are not known.

This clonotype was counted only a few times. The rearrangement uses TRBV7-9 and TRBJ2-5; D call uncertain. Trimming shortened V by 4 bases and J by 2 bases, and 14 bases separated the two germline ends. Per germline, CDR1 SEHNR and CDR2 FQNEAQ (reference sequence). The CDR3 extends over 15 amino acids. This CDR3 is CASSSLSERQETQYF. In DNA, the CDR3 is TGTGCCAGCAGCTCATTGTCAGAGAGACAAGAGACCCAGTACTTC.

J is TRBJ1-1 and V is TRBV14; 7 bases fit TRBD1. Germline CDR1 is SGHDN and CDR2 is FVKESK. V trimming: 3 bases; J trimming: 4 bases; junction bases outside the gene matches: 8. CDR3 length: 15 amino acids. Here the CDR3 reads CASSQWDSFVTEAFF. CDR3 coding DNA: TGTGCCAGCAGCCAGTGGGACAGTTTCGTCACTGAAGCTTTCTTT.